Below, 14 T cell receptor beta chains from the same sample are listed, as sequenced in a study of tumor T cells in aggressive B-cell lymphoma. Clones were read by immunoSEQ multiplex PCR, and TCRdb kept only the in-frame ones, dropping some. Among about 1,200 clones listed, around 92% were seen once. The sample taken for sequencing was tumor tissue. The receptor source for this set is an adult with diffuse large B cell lymphoma.

The chain employs TRBV7-8 and TRBJ2-5; maybe TRBD2 (5 bases). The J call may be faulty, since TRBJ2-7 better matches the DNA end. Germline-derived CDR1 and CDR2 are SGHVS and FQNEAQ. This CDR3 region has 16 residues. The CDR3 nucleotides read TGTGCCAGCAGCTTACCCCCCTATGAGGGATCGTACGAGCAGTACTTC. It is translated as CASSLPPYEGSYEQYF.

The chain recombines TRBV6-5 with TRBJ1-1, with D possibly being TRBD1 (5 bases). The CDR3 totals 14 residues. V was trimmed by 6 bases and J by 11 bases, leaving 22 bases between them. CDR1 and CDR2 (germline): MNHEY, SVGAGI. CDR3 nucleotides: TGTGCCAGCAGCGATGCCCCGACAGTCCCTGGGGCTTTCTTT. Protein product: CASSDAPTVPGAFF.

V gene TRBV11-1 combines with J gene TRBJ2-7; 8 bases line up with TRBD2. The V gene end was trimmed by 3 bases and the J gene end by 1 base; junction bases not matched to a gene: 2. CDR3 length: 14 amino acids. Looked up from germline, CDR1 is SGHAT and CDR2 is FQDESV (reference sequence). CDR3 nucleotide sequence: TGTGCCAGCAGCTTCGGGGGGGCATCCTACGAGCAGTACTTC. It specifies CASSFGGASYEQYF.

This clone has only one observation. V gene TRBV18 combines with J gene TRBJ2-7; 9 bases match TRBD1. The germline V gene has CDR1 KGHSH and CDR2 LQKENI. The CDR3 has 13 amino acids. V was pared by 5 bases and J by 6 bases, with 5 bases of the junction left unmatched. CDR3 DNA sequence: TGTGCCAGCTCAAACACAGGGGGCGGCGAGCAGTACTTC. This translates into CASSNTGGGEQYF. Based on the CDR3 plus reference TRBV18 and TRBJ2-7, the full variable domain is NAGVMQNPRHLVRRRGQEARLRCSPMKGHSHVYWYRQLPEEGLKFMVYLQKENIIDESGMPKERFSAEFPKEGPSILRIQQVVRGDSAAYFCASSNTGGGEQYFGPGTRLTVT.

This clone was seen just once. This chain links TRBV5-1 with TRBJ1-1; possible D gene TRBD1, 5 bases. The V gene's germline CDR1 is SGHRS and CDR2 YFSETQ. The CDR3 length is 16 residues. V was trimmed by 3 bases and J by 2 bases, leaving 17 bases between them. The CDR3 nucleotides read TGCGCCAGCAGCTGGCGTGGGACTGGGCTTAACACTGAAGCTTTCTTT. Translation gives CASSWRGTGLNTEAFF.

This CDR3 reads CASSPAGFYEQYF. For the CDR3, the DNA is TGTGCCAGCAGCCCGGCAGGGTTCTACGAGCAGTACTTC. The chain combines TRBV14 with TRBJ2-7; a possible D gene is TRBD1 (5 bases). CDR3 size: 13 residues. V lost 4 bases and J lost 3, with 10 bases in between. The V gene's germline CDR1 is SGHDN and CDR2 FVKESK.

As DNA, the CDR3 is TGTGCCAGCTCCCCAGGGGCTAGCACAGATACGCAGTATTTT. The encoded protein is CASSPGASTDTQYF. The chain employs TRBV7-3 and TRBJ2-3; TRBD1 is a possible D gene (6 bases). The germline V and J ends were trimmed by 8 bases and 0 bases, with 12 bases remaining between them. Germline assignment: CDR1 SGHTA and CDR2 FQGTGA. CDR3 length: 14 amino acids.

The V call is TRBV7-3, the J call TRBJ2-7, with 11 bases that match TRBD2. V lost 5 bases to trimming and J lost 3 bases; unmatched junction nucleotides: 6. Germline lookup yields CDR1 SGHTA and CDR2 FQGTGA. The CDR3 runs 15 residues. The CDR3 region is CASSITSGRFYEQYF. For the CDR3, the DNA is TGTGCCAGCAGCATCACTAGCGGGAGATTCTACGAGCAGTACTTC.

The chain couples TRBV10-1 to TRBJ2-1; D is unclear. Per the germline V gene, CDR1 is WNHNN and CDR2 is SYGVQD (reference sequence). The V end was cut by 3 bases, the J end by 5 bases, with 8 bases between. CDR3 length: 13 amino acids. This CDR3 is CASSDGGNNEQFF. CDR3 DNA: TGCGCCAGCAGTGATGGCGGAAACAATGAGCAGTTCTTC.

The chain combines TRBV28 with TRBJ2-5, with D maybe TRBD2 (5 bases). Germline CDR1 is MDHEN and CDR2 is SYDVKM. This CDR3 is 16 amino acids long. V was clipped by 4 bases and J by 4 bases, with 19 bases between them. The CDR3 DNA is TGTGCCAGCAGTTCCCCTGAACTAGGACGAGGAGAGACCCAGTACTTC. Translation gives CASSSPELGRGETQYF.

This clone has a single count. One end of the junction is discordant with germline, which a read error may explain. This rearrangement joins TRBV9 to TRBJ2-7; unclear D gene. The germline V gene has CDR1 SGDLS and CDR2 YYNGEE. This CDR3 region has 13 residues. CDR3 nucleotide sequence: TGTGCCAGCAGCGTAGGTCAGTCCTCCGAGCAGTACTTC. Protein: CASSVGQSSEQYF.

This clone was seen a single time. The J gene is TRBJ2-5, the V gene TRBV6-1; 16 bases line up with TRBD2. Trimming cost V 6 bases and J 11 bases; bases outside gene matches: 6. Germline V CDR1 and CDR2: MNHNS, SASEGT. The CDR3 spans 14 residues. The CDR3 here is CASSTGLAGGEQYF. CDR3 coding DNA: TGTGCCAGCAGCACGGGACTAGCGGGAGGGGAGCAGTACTTC.

The chain carries TRBV5-1 and TRBJ2-5; the match to TRBD2 covers 11 bases. With V trimmed by 0 bases and J by 5 bases, 3 bases remained unmatched. Germline lookup yields CDR1 SGHRS and CDR2 YFSETQ. There are 15 residues in the CDR3. The CDR3 nucleotides read TGCGCCAGCAGCTTGGGACTAGCGGGAAAGGAGACCCAGTACTTC. Protein sequence: CASSLGLAGKETQYF. Variable domain in full (rest from reference TRBV5-1 and TRBJ2-5): KAGVTQTPRYLIKTRGQQVTLSCSPISGHRSVSWYQQTPGQGLQFLFEYFSETQRNKGNFPGRFSGRQFSNSRSEMNVSTLELGDSALYLCASSLGLAGKETQYFGPGTRLLVL.

This rearrangement joins TRBV7-9 to TRBJ2-5, with 13 bases fitting TRBD2. The germline CDR1 and CDR2 sequences are SEHNR and FQNEAQ (reference sequence). The length of the CDR3 is 19 residues. After removal of 1 base from V and 5 bases from J, the junction contained 13 bases not matched to a gene. The CDR3 DNA follows: TGTGCCAGCAGCTTAGGGGGACTAGCGGGATACGAAAGATGGGAGACCCAGTACTTC. This encodes CASSLGGLAGYERWETQYF.